This note documents a single TCR beta chain sequence. It lacks a known antigen. No much larger clonotype is one base removed from it; base qualities were not supplied. The library was produced with RT-PCR. TCRdb names Illumina MiSeq as the instrument used. Clones were called with MiXCR by TCRdb after fastp trimmed the public reads at Q25, and only in-frame beta chains were retained. CDR3 protein duplicates are merged, each entry listing the most common genes and DNA. Here the sample has more than 600,000 distinct CDR3 sequences; about 14% occur a single time. Of the sample, roughly 3.9% falls within the top ten clones. The data are from a study (dated by TCRdb to about 2016). The CDR1 and CDR2 encoded by the germline V gene are KGHSH and LQKENI. The CDR3 measures 14 amino acids from cysteine to phenylalanine. Solely the CDR3 DNA is kept, with 42 bases framed from the first base. Trimming takes 3 bases off V and 6 bases off J; junction bases not matched to a gene: 4.

The sequenced sample consisted of memory CD4+ T cells from blood. The chain was built from TRBV18 and TRBJ2-1, with 8 middle bases fitting TRBD2. The TCR was taken from a female donor in good health, serving as a healthy control. The nucleotides read TGTGCCAGCTCACCCCCAAGCGGGAGCAATGAGCAGTTCTTC. It codes for CASSPPSGSNEQFF.